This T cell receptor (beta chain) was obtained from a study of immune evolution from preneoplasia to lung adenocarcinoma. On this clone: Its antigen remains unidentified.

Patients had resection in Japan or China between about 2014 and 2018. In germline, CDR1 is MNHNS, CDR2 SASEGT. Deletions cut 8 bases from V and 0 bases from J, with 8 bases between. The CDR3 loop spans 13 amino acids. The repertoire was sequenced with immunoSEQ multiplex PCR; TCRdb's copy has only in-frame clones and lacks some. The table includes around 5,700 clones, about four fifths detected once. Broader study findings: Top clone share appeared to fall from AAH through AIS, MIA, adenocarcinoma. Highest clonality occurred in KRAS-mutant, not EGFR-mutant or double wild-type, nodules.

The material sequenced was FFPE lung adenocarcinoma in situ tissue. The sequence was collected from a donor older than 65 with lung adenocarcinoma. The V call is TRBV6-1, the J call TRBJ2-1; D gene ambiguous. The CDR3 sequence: CASQATSYNEQFF. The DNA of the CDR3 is TGTGCCAGCCAAGCGACCTCCTACAATGAGCAGTTCTTC.